Below are 17 T cell receptor beta chains sequenced from a single sample in a study of shared clonotypes between healthy human individuals. In the naive CD8 group, cells lacked CD45RO and were positively selected for CCR7, so terminally differentiated effector memory CD45RA+ cells were left out. The repertoire was sequenced with immunoSEQ multiplex PCR; TCRdb's copy has only in-frame clones and lacks some. Altogether around 2,100,000 clones are present, approximately 94% being singletons, with the ten largest covering approximately 1%. Sample: naive CD8+ T cells sorted from blood. The receptors stem from a man aged 18 to 29 in good health.

The rearrangement links TRBV11-2 to TRBJ2-7; D is possibly TRBD1 or TRBD2 (6 bases each). This CDR3 spans 15 amino acids. Looked up from germline, CDR1 is SGHAT and CDR2 is FQNNGV. V lost 2 bases, J lost 4 bases, and 15 bases lay in between. The CDR3 DNA reads as TGTGCCAGCAGCTTATTAGCAGGGGAGGCGTACGAGCAGTACTTC. Protein: CASSLLAGEAYEQYF.

The chain has TRBV2 and TRBJ2-1; 7 nucleotides agree with TRBD1. J gave up 8 bases and V 1 base, and 14 bases lay outside the gene matches. CDR1 is SNHLY and CDR2 is FYNNEI in the germline V gene. This CDR3 spans 17 amino acids. The CDR3 nucleotides are TGTGCCAGCAGTGAAGTAACCGGGACAGAGGAGGTGGATGAGCAGTTCTTC. Protein product: CASSEVTGTEEVDEQFF.

To note about this clone: This sample also contains other DNA sequences that code for the same CDR3. V and J are TRBV14 and TRBJ2-3; D is unresolved. There are 13 residues in the CDR3. Germline-derived CDR1 and CDR2 are SGHDN and FVKESK. V lost 1 base and J lost 2, with 4 bases in between. This CDR3 reads CASSQVATDTQYF. The CDR3, as DNA: TGTGCCAGCAGCCAAGTTGCCACAGATACGCAGTATTTT. Full variable domain (remainder filled in from reference TRBV14 and TRBJ2-3): EAGVTQFPSHSVIEKGQTVTLRCDPISGHDNLYWYRRVMGKEIKFLLHFVKESKQDESGMPNNRFLAERTGGTYSTLKVQPAELEDSGVYFCASSQVATDTQYFGPGTRLTVL.

The chain employs TRBV29-1 and TRBJ2-5; D unresolved. This CDR3 spans 15 amino acids. Germline V gene sequence: CDR1 SQVTM, CDR2 ANQGSEA. V lost 1 base and J lost 0, with 12 bases in between. CDR3 bases: TGCAGCGTTGAAGCAACCGTGCCCCACCAAGAGACCCAGTACTTC. It specifies CSVEATVPHQETQYF. The full variable domain, completed using reference TRBV29-1 and TRBJ2-5, is SAVISQKPSRDICQRGTSLTIQCQVDSQVTMMFWYRQQPGQSLTLIATANQGSEATYESGFVIDKFPISRPNLTFSTLTVSNMSPEDSSIYLCSVEATVPHQETQYFGPGTRLLVL.

Details on this clone: Relative to the germline gene, one junction end is altered; a read error may explain this. The chain couples TRBV10-1 to TRBJ1-1; a weak D match, TRBD1 (5 bases). Germline V lookup: CDR1 WNHNN, CDR2 SYGVQD (reference sequence). The CDR3 length is 14 residues. CDR3 region: CASNEGRTDTEAFF. The CDR3 DNA is TGCGCCAGCAATGAGGGGCGTACTGACACTGAAGCTTTCTTT.

This sequence joins TRBV7-8 and TRBJ2-7; TRBD2 matches 10 bases. This CDR3 contains 18 residues. Germline loops: CDR1 SGHVS, CDR2 FQNEAQ. The V and J ends lost 7 bases and 2 bases, in that order; junction bases with no gene match: 17. Here the CDR3 DNA reads TGTGCCAGCAACCCAGGGTTAATCGGGACTAGCGTAGCCTACGAGCAGTACTTC. Translation: CASNPGLIGTSVAYEQYF.

V gene TRBV7-9 combines with J gene TRBJ1-5; D uncertain. V was pared by 5 bases and J by 6 bases, with 8 bases between. The CDR3 is 12 amino acids. In germline, CDR1 is SEHNR, CDR2 FQNEAQ (reference sequence). CDR3 sequence (DNA): TGTGCCAGCAGCCATGCTGCTCAGCCCCAGCATTTT. This encodes CASSHAAQPQHF.

The chain carries TRBV18 and TRBJ1-6; 7 bases line up with TRBD1. CDR1 is KGHSH and CDR2 is LQKENI in the germline V gene. This CDR3 has 14 amino acids. The V and J ends lost 5 bases and 7 bases, in that order; junction bases with no gene match: 5. The CDR3 loop reads CASSKTGRNSPLHF. The DNA of the CDR3 is TGTGCCAGCTCAAAGACAGGGAGGAATTCACCCCTCCACTTT.

The chain carries TRBV4-1 and TRBJ2-3, with D hard to call. V was clipped by 4 bases and J by 2 bases, with 13 bases between them. Germline assignment: CDR1 MGHRA and CDR2 YSYEKL. The CDR3 covers 15 residues. The CDR3 protein is CASSLSLLNTDTQYF. CDR3 sequence (DNA): TGCGCCAGCAGCCTAAGCCTCCTCAACACAGATACGCAGTATTTT.

The chain employs TRBV28 and TRBJ2-1; a weak D match, TRBD2 (7 bases). This CDR3 is 14 amino acids long. Germline V gene lookup returns CDR1 MDHEN and CDR2 SYDVKM. Trimming stripped 1 base from V and 5 bases from J, with 9 bases between. CDR3 protein: CASSLLGGDNEQFF. The CDR3 nucleotides are TGTGCCAGCAGTTTATTAGGGGGGGACAATGAGCAGTTCTTC.

The chain links TRBV6-1 to TRBJ2-7; 8 positions match TRBD1. Germline CDR1 reads MNHNS; CDR2 reads SASEGT. This CDR3 region has 14 residues. V shed 4 bases and J 2 bases; nucleotides not matched to a gene: 4. For the CDR3, the DNA is TGTGCCAGCAGTGCCGGGACAGGAACCTACGAGCAGTACTTC. This translates into CASSAGTGTYEQYF.

The table lists this clone with a count of one. J is TRBJ2-1 and V is TRBV10-3; weak D call: TRBD1 (7 bases). Germline V CDR1 and CDR2: ENHRY, SYGVKD. Trimming removed 6 bases from V and 9 bases from J, with 18 bases in between. This CDR3 spans 14 amino acids. As DNA, the CDR3 is TGTGCCATCAGGTGGGACAGTTCGCGGGGTGAGCAGTTCTTC. Translating gives CAIRWDSSRGEQFF.

CDR3 bases: TGTGCCTGGGACCGAGGGGGAGGGGCCGGGGAGCTGTTTTTT. Its translation is CAWDRGGGAGELFF. This rearrangement joins TRBV30 to TRBJ2-2; tentative D call: TRBD2 (7 bases). CDR1 and CDR2 (germline): GTSNPN, SVGIG (reference sequence). V was shortened by 5 bases and J by 6 bases, with 16 bases between the two germline ends. This CDR3 region has 14 residues.

This clone was detected once. The chain couples TRBV27 to TRBJ1-5; D remains unclear. The V end was cut by 0 bases, the J end by 6 bases, with 6 bases between. CDR1 is MNHEY, CDR2 SMNVEV, per germline (reference sequence). The CDR3 runs to 13 residues. Here the CDR3 reads CASSLSGIQPQHF. The CDR3 DNA is TGTGCCAGCAGTTTATCCGGGATTCAGCCCCAGCATTTT.

This rearrangement joins TRBV7-6 to TRBJ2-3, with 9 bases identical to TRBD2. Trimming removed 3 bases from V and 1 base from J; junction bases left unmatched: 2. CDR1 is SGHVS and CDR2 is FNYEAQ in the germline V gene. This CDR3 contains 15 residues. The CDR3 bases are TGTGCCAGCAGCTTGGGACTAGCCGGCACAGATACGCAGTATTTT. Protein sequence: CASSLGLAGTDTQYF.

Of note for this clone: This sample also contains other DNA sequences that code for the same CDR3. The V gene is TRBV7-8, the J gene TRBJ1-1; no firm D call. V lost 0 bases and J 0 bases, leaving 5 bases between the germline ends. Germline V gene lookup returns CDR1 SGHVS and CDR2 FQNEAQ. CDR3 size: 14 residues. CDR3 DNA: TGTGCCAGCAGCTTAGCGGGGATGAACACTGAAGCTTTCTTT. This gives the protein CASSLAGMNTEAFF.

This chain connects TRBV2 to TRBJ1-1; 7 bases are a match to TRBD1. Trimming cost V 8 bases and J 4 bases; bases outside gene matches: 13. Germline CDR1 SNHLY, CDR2 FYNNEI. This CDR3 region has 15 residues. DNA for the CDR3: TGTGCCAGCCTTCCCGACCTGTCAGGGGGCACTGAAGCTTTCTTT. It is translated as CASLPDLSGGTEAFF.